Following are 10 T cell receptor beta chains from one sample sequenced in a study of cytomegalovirus exposure and HLA in healthy donors. 60 Vbeta and 13 Jbeta primers were used in PCR. The table came from immunoSEQ multiplex PCR; TCRdb's copy has only in-frame clones and leaves some out. The data contain 100,000 to 150,000 clones, around 84% of them singletons. The sample comprised PBMCs. The receptors here all came from a man aged 50-60 years in good health and CMV-seronegative.

The chain joins TRBV6-6 to TRBJ2-7, with 8 bases aligning to TRBD2. After removal of 4 bases from V and 4 bases from J, the junction contained 9 bases not matched to a gene. The germline CDR1 and CDR2 sequences are MNHNY and SVGAGI (reference sequence). The CDR3 contains 15 residues. CDR3 protein: CASSLELAAEYEQYF. The CDR3 nucleotides read TGTGCCAGCAGTTTGGAACTAGCGGCAGAATACGAGCAGTACTTC.

Comments on this clone: Other DNA sequences from this sample encode an identical CDR3 as well. The chain couples TRBV7-9 to TRBJ2-1; TRBD2 aligns across 9 bases. The CDR3 spans 16 residues. Germline values: CDR1 SEHNR, CDR2 FQNEAQ (reference sequence). The V gene end was trimmed by 0 bases and the J gene end by 1 base; junction bases not matched to a gene: 1. The CDR3 sequence: CASSLALAGSYNEQFF. The CDR3 DNA is TGTGCCAGCAGCTTAGCTCTAGCGGGGTCCTACAATGAGCAGTTCTTC. Variable domain in full (rest from reference TRBV7-9 and TRBJ2-1): DTGVSQNPRHKITKRGQNVTFRCDPISEHNRLYWYRQTLGQGPEFLTYFQNEAQLEKSRLLSDRFSAERPKGSFSTLEIQRTEQGDSAMYLCASSLALAGSYNEQFFGPGTRLTVL.

The chain carries TRBV4-1 and TRBJ1-1; 8 nucleotides align to TRBD1. The ends lost 7 bases at V and 6 bases at J; junction bases unmatched: 10. This CDR3 comprises 14 residues. Germline V CDR1 and CDR2: MGHRA, YSYEKL. The chain's CDR3 is CASTLGQGLAEAFF. DNA of the CDR3: TGCGCCAGCACGCTCGGACAGGGCTTGGCTGAAGCTTTCTTT.

The CDR3 sequence: CASSQYPTLEITYEQYF. CDR3 in DNA: TGCGCCAGCAGCCAGTACCCTACTCTAGAGATCACCTACGAGCAGTACTTC. The chain couples TRBV4-1 to TRBJ2-7; no firm D call. Germline CDR1 and CDR2: MGHRA and YSYEKL. V was shortened by 3 bases and J by 2 bases, with 20 bases between the two germline ends. The CDR3 sequence is 17 residues long.

The chain employs TRBV5-1 and TRBJ1-2, with TRBD1 matching 9 bases. The trim removed 7 bases at V and 3 bases at J, leaving 4 bases unmatched. Per germline, CDR1 SGHRS and CDR2 YFSETQ. The CDR3 is made up of 13 amino acids. The CDR3 nucleotides are TGCGCCAGCTCCAGGGACAGGGACTATGGCTACACCTTC. Translating it yields CASSRDRDYGYTF.

The chain carries TRBV6-5 and TRBJ1-5, with D unresolved. This CDR3 has 13 amino acids. Germline V CDR1 and CDR2: MNHEY, SVGAGI. V lost 6 bases and J lost 3, with 9 bases in between. The CDR3 sequence: CASRNGPNQPQHF. CDR3 nucleotide sequence: TGTGCCAGCAGAAACGGTCCCAATCAGCCCCAGCATTTT.

This chain uses TRBV15 with TRBJ1-6; D not certain. Trimming pared 0 bases from V and 7 bases from J, leaving 4 bases between. The germline gives CDR1 LNHNV, CDR2 YYDKDF (reference sequence). The CDR3 extends over 13 amino acids. The CDR3 sequence is CATSRDSNSPLHF. As DNA, the CDR3 is TGTGCCACCAGCAGAGATTCGAATTCACCCCTCCACTTT. The full variable domain, completed using reference TRBV15 and TRBJ1-6, is DAMVIQNPRYQVTQFGKPVTLSCSQTLNHNVMYWYQQKSSQAPKLLFHYYDKDFNNEADTPDNFQSRRPNTSFCFLDIRSPGLGDTAMYLCATSRDSNSPLHFGNGTRLTVT.

This clone was seen just once. V gene TRBV19 combines with J gene TRBJ1-3, with TRBD1 identical over 8 bases. This CDR3 has 18 residues. Germline V gene data show CDR1 as LNHDA and CDR2 as SQIVND (reference sequence). V lost 7 bases, J lost 0 bases, and 14 bases stayed unmatched. The CDR3 protein is CASIPWAGGFLSGNTIYF. CDR3 sequence (DNA): TGTGCCAGTATCCCATGGGCAGGGGGCTTTCTCTCTGGAAACACCATATATTTT.

The chain uses TRBV19 and TRBJ1-2; D remains unclear. Germline CDR1 and CDR2: LNHDA and SQIVND (reference sequence). The CDR3 is 14 amino acids. The V end lost 5 bases, the J end lost 0 bases, and 10 bases lay between the germline ends. CDR3 sequence reads: CASSFPTPNYGYTF. The CDR3 DNA follows: TGTGCCAGTAGTTTCCCGACTCCTAACTATGGCTACACCTTC.

This chain connects TRBV30 to TRBJ1-1; 12 positions agree with TRBD1. The germline V gene has CDR1 GTSNPN and CDR2 SVGIG (reference sequence). The junction had 6 bases not matched to a gene; V was cut back by 3 bases and J by 4 bases. The CDR3 spans 15 residues. CDR3 loop: CAWRGTGGQGTEAFF. The CDR3 DNA reads TGTGCCTGGAGGGGGACAGGGGGCCAGGGCACTGAAGCTTTCTTT.